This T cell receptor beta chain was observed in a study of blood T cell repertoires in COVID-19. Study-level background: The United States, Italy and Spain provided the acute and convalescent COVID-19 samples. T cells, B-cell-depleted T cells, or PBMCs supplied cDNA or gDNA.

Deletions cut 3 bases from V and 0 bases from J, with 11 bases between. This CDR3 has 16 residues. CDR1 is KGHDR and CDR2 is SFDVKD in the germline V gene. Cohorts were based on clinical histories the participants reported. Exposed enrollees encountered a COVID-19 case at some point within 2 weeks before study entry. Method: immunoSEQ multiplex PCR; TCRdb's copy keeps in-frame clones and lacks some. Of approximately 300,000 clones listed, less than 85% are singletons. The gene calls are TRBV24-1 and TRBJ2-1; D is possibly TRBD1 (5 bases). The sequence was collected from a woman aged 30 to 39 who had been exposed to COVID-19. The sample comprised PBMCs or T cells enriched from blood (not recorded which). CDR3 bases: TGTGCCACCAGTGATAACAGGAAGGTCTCCTACAATGAGCAGTTCTTC. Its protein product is CATSDNRKVSYNEQFF.